This T cell receptor beta chain was captured in a study of blood T cell repertoires in COVID-19. Study as a whole: The origin of the acute and convalescent COVID-19 samples was the United States, Italy and Spain. From T cells, B-cell-depleted T cells, or PBMCs came the material, which was cDNA or gDNA.

This clone has only a few counts. As handled by the study authors: It was from reference gene primer amplification that nucleated cell counts were estimated. The data were produced by immunoSEQ multiplex PCR, yet TCRdb's version contains in-frame clones alone and is incomplete. The DNA was the basis for D and trimming; V, J and clone size are from that table. Found here are about 210,000 clones, roughly four fifths of them singletons; the top ten hold more than 10%. CDR1 and CDR2 (germline): SNHLY, FYNNEI. The CDR3 contains 15 residues. Trimming pared 8 bases from V and 3 bases from J, leaving 16 bases between.

The sample comprised peripheral blood. This sequence joins TRBV2 and TRBJ1-4; D not certain. The TCR comes from a woman in her 40s with acute or convalescent COVID-19. The CDR3 is CASSRASGANEKLFF. The CDR3 DNA follows: TGTGCCAGCTCTAGGGCTTCCGGGGCTAATGAAAAACTGTTTTTT.